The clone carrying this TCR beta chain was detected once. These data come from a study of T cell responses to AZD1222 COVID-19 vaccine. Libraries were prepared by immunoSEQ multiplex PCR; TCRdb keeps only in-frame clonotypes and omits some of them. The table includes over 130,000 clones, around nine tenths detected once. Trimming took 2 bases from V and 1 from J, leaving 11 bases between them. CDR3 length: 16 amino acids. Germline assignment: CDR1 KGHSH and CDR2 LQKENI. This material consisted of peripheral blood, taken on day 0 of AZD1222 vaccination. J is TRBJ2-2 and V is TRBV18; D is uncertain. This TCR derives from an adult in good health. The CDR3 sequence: CASSPRSDQNTGELFF. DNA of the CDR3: TGTGCCAGCTCACCAAGGAGCGATCAGAACACCGGGGAGCTGTTTTTT. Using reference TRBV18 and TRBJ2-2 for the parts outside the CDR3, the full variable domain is NAGVMQNPRHLVRRRGQEARLRCSPMKGHSHVYWYRQLPEEGLKFMVYLQKENIIDESGMPKERFSAEFPKEGPSILRIQQVVRGDSAAYFCASSPRSDQNTGELFFGEGSRLTVL.